This paragraph covers one T cell receptor (beta chain) sequence. The antigen remains unidentified. This sample is part of a study of graft-versus-host responses after intestinal transplantation. Study findings and constraints: Marrow from the recipient contained GvH clones, some of which had appeared first in ileum or blood.

The repertoire was sequenced with immunoSEQ multiplex PCR; TCRdb's copy has only in-frame clones and lacks some. The sample has approximately 76,000 clones, nearly 85% seen once. Germline loops: CDR1 SGHTA, CDR2 FQGNSA. The CDR3 is made up of 14 amino acids. J was trimmed by 7 bases and V by 2 bases; bases with no gene match: 3. This sequence was found in a human donor who was the organ donor for an intestinal transplant. The gene calls are TRBV7-2 and TRBJ1-2; 11 bases align to TRBD1. The sample was unstimulated CD4+ T cells sorted from spleen or lymph node cells, taken before transplant. CDR3 bases: TGTGCCAGCAGCTTAAGAGGGACAGGGGGTGGCTACACCTTC. This translates into CASSLRGTGGGYTF.